The clone carrying this TCR beta chain was found many times. The antigen is unknown. The time point: longitudinal time-point 2. This specimen comes from a study of neurological immune-mediated disorders. Germline V gives CDR1 SGHDT, CDR2 YYEEEE. The CDR3 runs to 13 residues. The V and J ends lost 0 bases and 6 bases respectively, with 10 bases between them. cDNA synthesis was performed by 5'RACE with 10-nucleotide random UMIs. Over 160 million TCR-beta sequences from 15-18 subjects came out of each sequencing run. TCRdb analysed the 5' RACE reads with MiXCR anew, one entry per CDR3 protein. The profile covers 70,000 to 95,000 distinct CDR3 sequences, with around 13% appearing a single time and roughly 5% taken by the ten largest. Study conclusions and caveats: Multiple sclerosis, the disease with the least TCR clonal expansion, fell below healthy controls, whereas HTLV-1-associated myelopathy showed the most.

The receptor comes from a female donor with HTLV-1-associated myelopathy (HAM/TSP). The source material was PBMCs. The chain recombines TRBV5-6 with TRBJ2-7, with unresolved D. The CDR3 sequence: CASSLVATREQYF. As DNA, the CDR3 is TGTGCCAGCAGCTTGGTTGCGACACGCGAGCAGTACTTC.